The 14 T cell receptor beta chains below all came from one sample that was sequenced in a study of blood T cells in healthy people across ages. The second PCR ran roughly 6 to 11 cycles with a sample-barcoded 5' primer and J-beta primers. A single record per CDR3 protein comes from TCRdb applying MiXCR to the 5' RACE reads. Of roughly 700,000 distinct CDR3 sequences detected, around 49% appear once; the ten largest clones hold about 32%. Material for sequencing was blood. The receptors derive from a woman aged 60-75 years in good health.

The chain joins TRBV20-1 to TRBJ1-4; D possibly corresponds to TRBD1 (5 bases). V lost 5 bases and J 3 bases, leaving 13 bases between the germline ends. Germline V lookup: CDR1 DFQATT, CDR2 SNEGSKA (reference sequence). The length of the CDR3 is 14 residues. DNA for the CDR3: TGCAGTGCTTTACCGGGACTCCCTAATGAAAAACTGTTTTTT. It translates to CSALPGLPNEKLFF.

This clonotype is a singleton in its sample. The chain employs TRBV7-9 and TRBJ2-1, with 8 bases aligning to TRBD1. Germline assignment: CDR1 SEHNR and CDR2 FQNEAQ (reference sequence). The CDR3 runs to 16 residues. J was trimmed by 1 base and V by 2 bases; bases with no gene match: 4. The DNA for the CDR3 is TGTGCCAGCAGCTTATTCACAGGGGGGTCCTACAATGAGCAGTTCTTC. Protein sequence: CASSLFTGGSYNEQFF.

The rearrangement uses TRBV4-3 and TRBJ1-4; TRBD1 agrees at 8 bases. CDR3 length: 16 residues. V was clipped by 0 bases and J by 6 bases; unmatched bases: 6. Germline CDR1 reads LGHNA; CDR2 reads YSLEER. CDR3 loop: CASSQELGQGDEKLFF. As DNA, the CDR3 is TGCGCCAGCAGCCAAGAGCTAGGACAGGGTGATGAAAAACTGTTTTTT.

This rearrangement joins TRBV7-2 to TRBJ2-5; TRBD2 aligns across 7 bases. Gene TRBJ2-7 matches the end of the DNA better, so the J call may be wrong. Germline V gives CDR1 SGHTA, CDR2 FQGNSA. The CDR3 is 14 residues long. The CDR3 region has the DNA TGTGCCAGCAGCTTCATGGGGGGGAGCTACGAGCAGTACTTC. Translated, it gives CASSFMGGSYEQYF.

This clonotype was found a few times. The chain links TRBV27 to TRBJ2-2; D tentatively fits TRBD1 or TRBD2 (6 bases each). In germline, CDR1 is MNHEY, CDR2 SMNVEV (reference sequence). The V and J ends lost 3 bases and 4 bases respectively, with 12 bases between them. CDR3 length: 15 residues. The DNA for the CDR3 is TGTGCCAGCAGTTTGGGGGGCCATGGCACCGGGGAGCTGTTTTTT. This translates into CASSLGGHGTGELFF.

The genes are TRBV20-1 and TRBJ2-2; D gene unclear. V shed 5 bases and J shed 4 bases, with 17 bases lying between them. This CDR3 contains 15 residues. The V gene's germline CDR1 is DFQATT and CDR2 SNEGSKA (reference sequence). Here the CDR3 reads CSAGRASWGTGELFF. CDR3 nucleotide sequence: TGCAGTGCTGGCCGGGCCTCTTGGGGCACCGGGGAGCTGTTTTTT.

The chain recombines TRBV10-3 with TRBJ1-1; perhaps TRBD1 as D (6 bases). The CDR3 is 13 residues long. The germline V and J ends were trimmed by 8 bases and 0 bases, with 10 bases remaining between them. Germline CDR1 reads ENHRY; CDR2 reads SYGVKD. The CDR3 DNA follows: TGTGCCATCGTTGGACAGTTGAACACTGAAGCTTTCTTT. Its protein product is CAIVGQLNTEAFF.

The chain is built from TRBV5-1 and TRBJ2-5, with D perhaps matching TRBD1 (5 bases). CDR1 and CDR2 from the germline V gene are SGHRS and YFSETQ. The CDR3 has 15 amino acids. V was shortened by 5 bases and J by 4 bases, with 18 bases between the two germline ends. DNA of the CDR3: TGCGCCAGCAGTTTCCCTCTAGGGGCAGGAGAGACCCAGTACTTC. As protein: CASSFPLGAGETQYF.

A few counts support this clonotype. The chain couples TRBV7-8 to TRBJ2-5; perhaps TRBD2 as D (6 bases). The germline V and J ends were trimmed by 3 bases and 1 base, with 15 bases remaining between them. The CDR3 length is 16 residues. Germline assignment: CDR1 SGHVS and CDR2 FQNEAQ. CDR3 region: CASSFQRSAGQETQYF. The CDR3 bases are TGTGCCAGCAGCTTTCAAAGGTCAGCGGGCCAAGAGACCCAGTACTTC.

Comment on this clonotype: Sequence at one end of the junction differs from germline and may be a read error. The CDR3 region has the DNA TGCAGCGGCCAACCGACAGGTTCCGACAATAAGCAGTTCTTC. Residues: CSGQPTGSDNKQFF. This chain connects TRBV29-1 to TRBJ2-1, with a tentative D call TRBD1 (6 bases). Looked up from germline, CDR1 is SQVTM and CDR2 is ANQGSEA. The CDR3 totals 14 residues.

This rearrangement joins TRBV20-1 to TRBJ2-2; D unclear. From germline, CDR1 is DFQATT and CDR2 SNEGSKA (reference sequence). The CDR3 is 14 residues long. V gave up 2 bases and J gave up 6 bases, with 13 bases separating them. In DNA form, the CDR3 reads TGCAGTGCTAGAATCGGGTTAAGCGCCGGGGAGCTGTTTTTT. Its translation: CSARIGLSAGELFF.

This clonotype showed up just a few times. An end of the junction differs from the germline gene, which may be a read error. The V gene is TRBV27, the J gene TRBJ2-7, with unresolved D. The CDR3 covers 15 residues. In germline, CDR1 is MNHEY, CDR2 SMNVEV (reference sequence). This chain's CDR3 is CPSSLIPLTDSEQYF. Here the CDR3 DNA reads TGTCCCAGCAGTTTAATCCCTCTGACTGATTCCGAGCAGTACTTC.

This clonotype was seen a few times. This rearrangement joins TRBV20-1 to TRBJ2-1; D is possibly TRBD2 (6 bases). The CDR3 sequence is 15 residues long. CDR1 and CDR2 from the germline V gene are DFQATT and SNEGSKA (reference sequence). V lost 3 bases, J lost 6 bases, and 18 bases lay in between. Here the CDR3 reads CSAREGSKKVNEQFF. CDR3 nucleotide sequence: TGCAGTGCTAGGGAGGGGAGTAAAAAAGTCAATGAGCAGTTCTTC.

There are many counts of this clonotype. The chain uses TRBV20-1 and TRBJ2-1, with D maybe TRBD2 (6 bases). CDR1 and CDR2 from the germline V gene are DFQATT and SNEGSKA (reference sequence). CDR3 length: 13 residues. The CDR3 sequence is CSVLAGLYNEQFF. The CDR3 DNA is TGCAGCGTACTCGCGGGACTTTACAATGAGCAGTTCTTC.